This TCR beta chain appears in the sequencing data of a study of glioma-infiltrating T cells (dated by TCRdb to between 2015 and 2016). Turning to the overall study: TCR alpha- and beta-chain repertoires were sequenced from glioma tissue, non-neoplastic brain tissue and matched peripheral blood mononuclear cells. To measure how far tissue and blood T-cell populations diverged, each tissue-infiltrating repertoire was compared against the peripheral blood repertoire of the same patient. Three low-grade glioma patients, roughly eight primary glioblastoma patients, and three non-glioma patients who contributed non-neoplastic brain tissue made up the paired cohort.

Between the V and J ends, shortened by 5 bases and 0 bases respectively, the junction contains 11 bases. In the germline V gene, CDR1 corresponds to MNHNS and CDR2 to SASEGT. The CDR3 has 15 amino acids, counting the end cysteine and phenylalanine. Only the CDR3 region is kept as DNA, spanning 45 bases read in frame from base 1. The paper's findings and limits, for the study overall: Very few CDR3 sequences were found to be shared between tissue and blood, and this scarcity was attributed to high CDR3 diversity and limited sampling. VJ-independent divergence between tissue and blood was below expectation in non-neoplastic patients but above expectation in all gliomas, especially low-grade gliomas. Group comparisons were based on small numbers of patients: three non-neoplastic, three low-grade glioma and several glioblastoma patients.

TCR alpha and beta CDR3 regions were amplified with the iRepertoire nested amplicon-rescue multiplex PCR (arm-PCR) platform from RNA. The input for one-step reverse transcription and amplification was about 95-400 ng of tissue mRNA or PBMC total RNA. Following bead purification, Illumina adapters were added by a secondary multiplex PCR, and the libraries were gel-purified between 200 and 400 bp. Internal 6-nucleotide barcodes were carried by the libraries and were used for demultiplexing. Libraries were sequenced on an Illumina MiSeq with 2x220 or 2x250 nucleotide paired-end reads. Regarding the original processing steps: FLASH 1.2.11 was used to merge paired reads, and BWA-MEM then aligned the reads to the GRCh37 human genome before TRA and TRB reads were extracted. For V and J assignment, an IMGT-derived reference of cassette sequences and CDR3 motifs that included pseudogenes was used. Three-frame translation of reads was performed, and productive CDR3s were defined as those with a C...FGXG motif and no stop codons. Unique combinations of V-J cassette pair and CDR3 amino acid sequence were defined as clonotypes. Filtering of reads was based on Hamming distance, with the threshold set by the sequence error rate of each sample in mapped regions. TCRdb handled the public reads itself, with Q25 trimming in fastp and clone calling in MiXCR, and kept productive beta chains. For every CDR3 protein sequence, its rows merge into one entry that carries the most common genes and DNA. TCRdb's processing, not the authors', yielded these V and J calls. Within this sample are more than 100,000 distinct CDR3 sequences, with around 31% of them counted one time only. The top ten constitute approximately 43% of the sample.

This clonotype was counted many times. Its antigen target is currently unknown. Nothing much larger sits one base from this clone, and base qualities are not available. The sample comprised glioma tissue, nonneoplastic brain tissue, or PBMCs (not recorded which). The sequence came from a human donor with low-grade glioma or glioblastoma, undergoing nonglioma brain surgery, or in good health (not recorded which). The V and J segments used are TRBV6-1 and TRBJ2-1; the D gene is not confidently resolved. The CDR3 is CASSWKISSYNEQFF. The DNA sequence is given as TGTGCCAGCAGTTGGAAGATAAGCTCCTACAATGAGCAGTTCTTC.